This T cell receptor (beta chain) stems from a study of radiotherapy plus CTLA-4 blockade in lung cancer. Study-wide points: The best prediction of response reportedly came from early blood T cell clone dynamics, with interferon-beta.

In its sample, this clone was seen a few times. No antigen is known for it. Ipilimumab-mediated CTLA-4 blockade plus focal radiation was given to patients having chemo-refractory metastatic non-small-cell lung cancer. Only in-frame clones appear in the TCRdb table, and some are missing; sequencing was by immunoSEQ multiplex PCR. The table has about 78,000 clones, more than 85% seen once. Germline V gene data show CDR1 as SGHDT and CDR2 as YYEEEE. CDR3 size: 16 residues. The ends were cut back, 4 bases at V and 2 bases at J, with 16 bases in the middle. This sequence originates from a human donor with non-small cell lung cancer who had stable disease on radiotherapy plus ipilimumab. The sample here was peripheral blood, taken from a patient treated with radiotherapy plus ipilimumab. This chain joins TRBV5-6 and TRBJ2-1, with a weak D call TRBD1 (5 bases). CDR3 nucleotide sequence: TGTGCCAGCAGCCCTAGACAGTCCCTCCCCTACAATGAGCAGTTCTTC. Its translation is CASSPRQSLPYNEQFF.